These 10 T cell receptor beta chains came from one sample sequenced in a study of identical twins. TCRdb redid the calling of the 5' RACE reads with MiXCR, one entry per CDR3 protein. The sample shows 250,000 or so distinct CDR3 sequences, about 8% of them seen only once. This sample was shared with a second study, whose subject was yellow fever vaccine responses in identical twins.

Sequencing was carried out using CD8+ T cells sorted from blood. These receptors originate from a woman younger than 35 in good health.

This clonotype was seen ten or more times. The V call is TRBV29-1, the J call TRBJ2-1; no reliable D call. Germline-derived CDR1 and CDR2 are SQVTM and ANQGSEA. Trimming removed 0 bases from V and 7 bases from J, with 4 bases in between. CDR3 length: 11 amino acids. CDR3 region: CSVEDGNEQFF. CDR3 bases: TGCAGCGTTGAAGATGGGAATGAGCAGTTCTTC.

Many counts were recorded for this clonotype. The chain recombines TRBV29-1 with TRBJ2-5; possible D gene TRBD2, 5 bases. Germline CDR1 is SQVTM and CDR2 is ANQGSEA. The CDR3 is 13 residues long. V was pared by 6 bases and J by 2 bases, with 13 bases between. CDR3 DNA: TGCAGCGTACCACTACGGGATCAAGAGACCCAGTACTTC. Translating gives CSVPLRDQETQYF.

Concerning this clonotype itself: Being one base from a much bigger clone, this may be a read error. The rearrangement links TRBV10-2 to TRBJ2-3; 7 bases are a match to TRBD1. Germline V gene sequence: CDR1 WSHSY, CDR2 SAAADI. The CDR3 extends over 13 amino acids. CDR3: CTSTQGVTDTQYF. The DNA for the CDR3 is TGCACCAGCACCCAGGGGGTCACAGATACGCAGTATTTT.

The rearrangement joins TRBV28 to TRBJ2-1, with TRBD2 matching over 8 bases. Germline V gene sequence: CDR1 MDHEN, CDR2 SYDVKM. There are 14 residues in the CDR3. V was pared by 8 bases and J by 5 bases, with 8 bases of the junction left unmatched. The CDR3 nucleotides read TGTGCCAGCTCCCCTGGCGGGGGGAACAATGAGCAGTTCTTC. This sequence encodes CASSPGGGNNEQFF.

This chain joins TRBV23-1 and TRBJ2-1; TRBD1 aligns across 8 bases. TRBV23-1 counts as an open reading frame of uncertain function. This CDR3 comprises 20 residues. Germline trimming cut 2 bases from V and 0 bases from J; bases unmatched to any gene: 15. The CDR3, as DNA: TGCGCCAGCAGTCAACCGGACAGGGTCGGAGGAATCGGCTCCTACAATGAGCAGTTCTTC. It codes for CASSQPDRVGGIGSYNEQFF.

The CDR3 coding sequence is TGTGCCAGCAGCTTAGGATGGGGGGCTTGGGGAGGCACCGGGGAGCTGTTTTTT. It encodes CASSLGWGAWGGTGELFF. The chain recombines TRBV11-2 with TRBJ2-2; D possibly matches TRBD1 or TRBD2 (6 bases each). CDR1 is SGHAT and CDR2 is FQNNGV in the germline V gene. The V and J ends lost 1 base and 4 bases respectively, with 19 bases between them. CDR3 length: 18 amino acids.

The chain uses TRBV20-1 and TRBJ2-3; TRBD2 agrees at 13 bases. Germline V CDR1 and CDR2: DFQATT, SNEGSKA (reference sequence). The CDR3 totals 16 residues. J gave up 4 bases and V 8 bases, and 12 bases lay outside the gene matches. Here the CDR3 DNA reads TGCAGTACCCTATTAGGACTAGCGGGAGTCGCAGATACGCAGTATTTT. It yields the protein CSTLLGLAGVADTQYF.

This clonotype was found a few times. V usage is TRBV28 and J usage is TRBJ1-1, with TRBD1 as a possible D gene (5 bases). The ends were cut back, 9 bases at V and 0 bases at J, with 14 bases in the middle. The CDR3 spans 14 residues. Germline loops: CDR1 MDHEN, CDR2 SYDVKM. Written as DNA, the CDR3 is TGTGCCAGTACCCCAGGGATCATGAACACTGAAGCTTTCTTT. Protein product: CASTPGIMNTEAFF.

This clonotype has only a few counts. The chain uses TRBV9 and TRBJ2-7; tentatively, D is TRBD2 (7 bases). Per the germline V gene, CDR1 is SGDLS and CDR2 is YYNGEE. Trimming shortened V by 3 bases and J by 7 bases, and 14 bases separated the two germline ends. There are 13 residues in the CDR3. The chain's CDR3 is CASSGTGGQEQYF. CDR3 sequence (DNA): TGTGCCAGCAGCGGAACCGGGGGGCAGGAGCAGTACTTC.

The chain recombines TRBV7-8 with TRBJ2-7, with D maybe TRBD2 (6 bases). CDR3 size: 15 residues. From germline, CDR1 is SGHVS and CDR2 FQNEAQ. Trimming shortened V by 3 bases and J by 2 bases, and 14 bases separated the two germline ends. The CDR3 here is CASSLDYPNPYEQYF. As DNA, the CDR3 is TGTGCCAGCAGCTTGGACTACCCCAACCCCTACGAGCAGTACTTC.